Below, 31 T cell receptor beta chains from the same sample are listed, as sequenced in a study of T cell responses to AZD1222 COVID-19 vaccine (dated by TCRdb to the early 2020s). The meaning of the sample's time point label: baseline before first vaccination. The sample's treatment or condition label, decoded: meningococcal conjugate vaccine given as trial control. The method was the immunoSEQ multiplex PCR assay. This immuneACCESS table, as held by TCRdb, lists in-frame sequences with V and J called but not all clones. Of the missing ones, under half trace to an unresolved V gene in checked studies; the others have no known cause. This sample gives roughly 180,000 clones in total; over 70% of them show up just once. The ten largest clones capture approximately 2.7% of the sample. Here the sequenced sample was peripheral blood, taken on day 0 of MenACWY control vaccination. The receptors stem from an adult in good health.

The V and J genes are TRBV7-9 and TRBJ1-1; D is unclear. This CDR3 comprises 13 residues. The V end was cut by 7 bases, the J end by 3 bases, with 12 bases between. CDR1 and CDR2 (germline): SEHNR, FQNEAQ (reference sequence). For the CDR3, the DNA is TGTGCCAGCACCCCCACCGTGGACACTGAAGCTTTCTTT. Protein sequence: CASTPTVDTEAFF.

This clone has a single count. The rearrangement links TRBV7-9 to TRBJ2-1, with 10 bases matching TRBD2. With 1 base clipped from V and 8 bases from J, the junction kept 2 bases outside the gene matches. The germline gives CDR1 SEHNR, CDR2 FQNEAQ (reference sequence). The CDR3 loop spans 14 amino acids. CDR3 sequence (DNA): TGTGCCAGCAGCTTAGTCCTAGCGGGAGATGAGCAGTTCTTC. It yields the protein CASSLVLAGDEQFF.

The chain employs TRBV9 and TRBJ2-2; D possibly matches TRBD1 or TRBD2 (5 bases each). Germline-derived CDR1 and CDR2 are SGDLS and YYNGEE. The CDR3 is 16 amino acids. Trimming removed 0 bases from V and 0 bases from J, with 9 bases in between. The CDR3 bases are TGTGCCAGCAGCGTAGAGGGGACGGCGAACACCGGGGAGCTGTTTTTT. It codes for CASSVEGTANTGELFF.

CDR3 coding DNA: TGTGCCAGCAGCCAGGGTAGGGGGGACACTGAAGCTTTCTTT. It is translated as CASSQGRGDTEAFF. The V call is TRBV7-2, the J call TRBJ1-1, with a weak D call TRBD1 (6 bases). Germline lookup yields CDR1 SGHTA and CDR2 FQGNSA. This CDR3 region has 14 residues. The ends were cut back, 5 bases at V and 3 bases at J, with 13 bases in the middle.

The rearrangement links TRBV5-1 to TRBJ2-5; TRBD1 matches 9 bases. The trim removed 4 bases at V and 5 bases at J, leaving 9 bases unmatched. Germline CDR1 and CDR2: SGHRS and YFSETQ. This CDR3 comprises 15 residues. CDR3 DNA: TGCGCCAGCAGCGCGATCGGACAGGGGTTGGAGACCCAGTACTTC. It yields the protein CASSAIGQGLETQYF.

The J gene is TRBJ2-7, the V gene TRBV7-9; tentatively, D is TRBD1 or TRBD2 (5 bases each). This CDR3 region has 16 residues. Trimming left V 0 bases short and J 3 bases short, with 15 bases between. The germline CDR1 and CDR2 sequences are SEHNR and FQNEAQ (reference sequence). CDR3 nucleotides: TGTGCCAGCAGCTTAGCGTCTGGGACGGTAAACTACGAGCAGTACTTC. Translated, it gives CASSLASGTVNYEQYF.

V usage is TRBV6-2 or TRBV6-3 and J usage is TRBJ1-5, with D uncertain. The CDR3 has 15 amino acids. The V end lost 5 bases, the J end lost 2 bases, and 13 bases lay between the germline ends. CDR1 MNHEY and CDR2 SVGEGT come from the germline V gene. The CDR3 sequence is CASSSRRSGNQPQHF. For the CDR3, the DNA is TGTGCCAGCAGTAGCCGGAGGAGCGGCAATCAGCCCCAGCATTTT.

Points on this clone: This specimen includes other DNA sequences encoding the same CDR3. J is TRBJ1-3 and V is TRBV27; D gene ambiguous. Trimming stripped 2 bases from V and 2 bases from J, with 10 bases between. The CDR3 is 15 residues long. CDR1 is MNHEY and CDR2 is SMNVEV in the germline V gene (reference sequence). The CDR3 sequence is CASSLSYSAGNTIYF. In DNA, the CDR3 is TGTGCCAGCAGTTTAAGTTACTCCGCTGGAAACACCATATATTTT.

For this clone: The identical CDR3 is also encoded by other nucleotide sequences in the sample. This chain uses TRBV19 with TRBJ1-4; the D gene is possibly TRBD1 (5 bases). Germline CDR1 and CDR2: LNHDA and SQIVND (reference sequence). V shed 2 bases and J shed 8 bases, with 6 bases lying between them. The CDR3 loop spans 12 amino acids. The CDR3 here is CASSIRGEKLFF. Here the CDR3 DNA reads TGTGCCAGTAGTATACGGGGGGAAAAACTGTTTTTT.

J is TRBJ2-2 and V is TRBV9; D not certain. Deletions cut 0 bases from V and 4 bases from J, with 10 bases between. Germline loops: CDR1 SGDLS, CDR2 YYNGEE. The CDR3 has 15 residues. This chain's CDR3 is CASSVDGFTTGELFF. As DNA, the CDR3 is TGTGCCAGCAGCGTAGATGGTTTCACCACCGGGGAGCTGTTTTTT.

This chain connects TRBV7-9 to TRBJ1-2, with 10 bases that match TRBD1. The CDR3 totals 15 residues. The germline gives CDR1 SEHNR, CDR2 FQNEAQ (reference sequence). Trimming at V came to 4 bases and at J to 2 bases, leaving 4 bases not matched to a gene. The CDR3 sequence: CASSSTGGPNYGYTF. DNA of the CDR3: TGTGCCAGCAGCTCGACAGGGGGCCCGAACTATGGCTACACCTTC.

This chain uses TRBV28 with TRBJ1-3; D remains ambiguous. V dropped 4 bases and J dropped 5 bases, with 9 bases sitting between them. This CDR3 has 13 amino acids. Germline values: CDR1 MDHEN, CDR2 SYDVKM. Here the CDR3 reads CASSSPKRNTIYF. The CDR3 DNA sequence: TGTGCCAGCAGTTCCCCCAAAAGAAACACCATATATTTT.

In this sample, this clone turned up a few times. Other DNA sequences in the same sample also yield this CDR3. The chain recombines TRBV28 with TRBJ1-6; tentatively, D is TRBD1 (5 bases). CDR1 MDHEN and CDR2 SYDVKM come from the germline V gene. The CDR3 loop spans 14 amino acids. V was clipped by 3 bases and J by 6 bases, with 9 bases between them. As DNA, the CDR3 is TGTGCCAGCAGTTTTGGCCAGGGTAATTCACCCCTCCACTTT. Encoded protein: CASSFGQGNSPLHF.

The chain combines TRBV21-1 with TRBJ2-5; whether TRBD2, the table's D call, matches the DNA was not checked. TRBV21-1 is tagged as a pseudogene. This CDR3 region has 19 residues. The CDR3 nucleotides read TGTGCCAGCAGCAAAGCGTGGGGGACTAGCGGGAGGGTTGGGGAGACCCAGTACTTC. Its translation: CASSKAWGTSGRVGETQYF.

This clone was detected only once. The DNA for the CDR3 is TGCGCCAGCACCTCCCTTGGACAGGGCTGGAATGAGCAGTTCTTC. Amino acid sequence: CASTSLGQGWNEQFF. The V and J genes are TRBV5-1 and TRBJ2-1, with TRBD1 identical over 8 bases. The CDR3 spans 15 residues. Germline V gives CDR1 SGHRS, CDR2 YFSETQ. Trimming removed 6 bases from V and 7 bases from J; junction bases left unmatched: 12.

This clone is a singleton in its sample. The chain joins TRBV6-5 to TRBJ1-6, with 7 bases that match TRBD1. Trimming at V came to 5 bases and at J to 9 bases, leaving 10 bases not matched to a gene. In germline, CDR1 is MNHEY, CDR2 SVGAGI. The CDR3 runs 15 residues. The CDR3 DNA reads as TGTGCCAGCAGTCACAAGGGAGCAGGGGGTTCACCCCTCCACTTT. Residues: CASSHKGAGGSPLHF.

The chain combines TRBV28 with TRBJ1-1; the match to TRBD1 covers 8 bases. This CDR3 spans 16 amino acids. CDR1 is MDHEN, CDR2 SYDVKM, per germline. V dropped 1 base and J dropped 1; count of bases not matched to a gene: 5. Here the CDR3 DNA reads TGTGCCAGCAGTTTATTCCGGACAGGGCAGAACACTGAAGCTTTCTTT. Translation gives CASSLFRTGQNTEAFF. The full variable domain, completed using reference TRBV28 and TRBJ1-1, is DVKVTQSSRYLVKRTGEKVFLECVQDMDHENMFWYRQDPGLGLRLIYFSYDVKMKEKGDIPEGYSVSREKKERFSLILESASTNQTSMYLCASSLFRTGQNTEAFFGQGTRLTVV.

The rearrangement links TRBV5-4 to TRBJ2-6; 9 positions match TRBD1. The V gene's germline CDR1 is SGHNT and CDR2 YYREEE (reference sequence). Trimming cost V 0 bases and J 1 base; bases outside gene matches: 8. This CDR3 spans 19 amino acids. This chain's CDR3 is CASSLATGGFTSGANVLTF. The CDR3 DNA reads TGTGCCAGCAGCTTGGCCACAGGGGGCTTTACTTCTGGGGCCAACGTCCTGACTTTC.

The CDR3 loop reads CASSEMEGANGYTF. The DNA for the CDR3 is TGTGCCAGCAGTGAAATGGAGGGGGCGAATGGCTACACCTTC. The rearrangement joins TRBV6-1 to TRBJ1-2, with 7 nucleotides matching TRBD1. The V gene's germline CDR1 is MNHNS and CDR2 SASEGT. V trimming: 2 bases; J trimming: 6 bases; junction bases outside the gene matches: 6. CDR3 length: 14 amino acids.

The chain couples TRBV12-3 or TRBV12-4 to TRBJ2-1; no definite D call. Trimming removed 2 bases at V and 8 bases at J, with 7 bases between. The CDR3 runs 12 residues. The CDR3 DNA reads as TGTGCCAGCAGTTTAAAAGGAGATGAGCAGTTCTTC. Protein sequence: CASSLKGDEQFF.

The rearrangement links TRBV7-9 to TRBJ1-1; 8 positions agree with TRBD1. CDR3 length: 16 amino acids. Germline CDR1 SEHNR, CDR2 FQNEAQ (reference sequence). V gave up 4 bases and J gave up 1 base; unmatched junction bases: 8. The CDR3 DNA reads TGTGCCAGCAGCTCCCGGGTGACAGGGGAGAACACTGAAGCTTTCTTT. It specifies CASSSRVTGENTEAFF. The entire variable domain, with the rest obtained from reference TRBV7-9 and TRBJ1-1, is as follows: DTGVSQNPRHKITKRGQNVTFRCDPISEHNRLYWYRQTLGQGPEFLTYFQNEAQLEKSRLLSDRFSAERPKGSFSTLEIQRTEQGDSAMYLCASSSRVTGENTEAFFGQGTRLTVV.

V usage is TRBV7-8 and J usage is TRBJ2-7; D possibly corresponds to TRBD1 (6 bases). Germline CDR1 SGHVS, CDR2 FQNEAQ. The CDR3 is made up of 14 amino acids. Between the trimmed V and J ends, which lost 5 bases and 3 bases, there was a span of 14 bases. The CDR3 DNA reads TGTGCCAGCAGCGCAACAGGGTTTCTCTACGAGCAGTACTTC. Amino acid sequence: CASSATGFLYEQYF.

This chain uses TRBV7-9 with TRBJ2-1; D might be TRBD2 (5 bases). Germline assignment: CDR1 SEHNR and CDR2 FQNEAQ (reference sequence). V lost 2 bases and J 4 bases, leaving 18 bases between the germline ends. The CDR3 consists of 17 residues. The chain's CDR3 is CASSLIGLQKGYNEQFF. CDR3 sequence (DNA): TGTGCCAGCAGCTTAATTGGACTCCAAAAGGGATACAATGAGCAGTTCTTC.

The J gene is TRBJ2-6, the V gene TRBV19; TRBD1 matches 12 bases. Germline CDR1 LNHDA, CDR2 SQIVND (reference sequence). The CDR3 consists of 19 residues. J was trimmed by 2 bases and V by 2 bases; bases with no gene match: 7. CDR3 coding DNA: TGTGCCAGTAGTATATCCTCGGGACAGGGGGCTCCTGGGGCCAACGTCCTGACTTTC. Amino acids: CASSISSGQGAPGANVLTF.

J is TRBJ2-2 and V is TRBV15; D tentatively fits TRBD1 or TRBD2 (5 bases each). Between the trimmed V and J ends, which lost 0 bases and 3 bases, there was a span of 11 bases. Germline V lookup: CDR1 LNHNV, CDR2 YYDKDF (reference sequence). This CDR3 is built from 16 residues. CDR3 nucleotides: TGTGCCACCAGCAGAGATCGGTCGGGGCACACCGGGGAGCTGTTTTTT. Its protein is CATSRDRSGHTGELFF. Together with reference TRBV15 and TRBJ2-2, the CDR3 gives the full variable domain: DAMVIQNPRYQVTQFGKPVTLSCSQTLNHNVMYWYQQKSSQAPKLLFHYYDKDFNNEADTPDNFQSRRPNTSFCFLDIRSPGLGDTAMYLCATSRDRSGHTGELFFGEGSRLTVL.

The V gene is TRBV18, the J gene TRBJ1-2, with D tentatively TRBD1 (6 bases). CDR1 is KGHSH, CDR2 LQKENI, per germline. Trimming left V 1 base short and J 6 bases short, with 9 bases between. This CDR3 region has 13 residues. The CDR3 sequence: CASSPLDRDGYTF. The CDR3 DNA follows: TGTGCCAGCTCACCACTGGACAGAGATGGCTACACCTTC.

The chain links TRBV2 to TRBJ1-1; 8 bases align to TRBD1. CDR1 and CDR2 (germline): SNHLY, FYNNEI. Trimming took 3 bases from V and 3 from J; bases not matched to a gene: 15. The length of the CDR3 is 18 residues. CDR3 nucleotide sequence: TGTGCCAGCAGTGACCCAGGCGGCGCAGGGGGCAGGTACACTGAAGCTTTCTTT. Translated: CASSDPGGAGGRYTEAFF.

The chain recombines TRBV7-6 with TRBJ1-3; no firm D call. V was trimmed by 1 base and J by 0 bases, leaving 16 bases between them. This CDR3 region has 18 residues. CDR1 and CDR2 (germline): SGHVS, FNYEAQ. CDR3 amino acids: CASSLGPVPGISGNTIYF. CDR3 DNA sequence: TGTGCCAGCAGCTTAGGCCCGGTTCCAGGAATCTCTGGAAACACCATATATTTT.

The rearrangement joins TRBV24-1 to TRBJ1-2; D possibly corresponds to TRBD1 (6 bases). The V gene lost 4 bases and the J gene lost 2 bases, with 13 bases spanning the gap. This CDR3 is 15 amino acids long. Germline assignment: CDR1 KGHDR and CDR2 SFDVKD. The DNA for the CDR3 is TGTGCCACCAGTGAGTCGGGACACAGCAACTATGGCTACACCTTC. It encodes CATSESGHSNYGYTF.

The chain has TRBV5-6 and TRBJ1-2, with 11 bases lining up with TRBD1. Germline V CDR1 and CDR2: SGHDT, YYEEEE. This CDR3 comprises 17 residues. J was trimmed by 4 bases and V by 3 bases; bases with no gene match: 11. The CDR3 DNA follows: TGTGCCAGCAGCTCCTCTCTGGGACAGGGGGGAAGCTATGGCTACACCTTC. Encoded protein: CASSSSLGQGGSYGYTF. The full variable domain, rest sourced from reference TRBV5-6 and TRBJ1-2, is DAGVTQSPTHLIKTRGQQVTLRCSPKSGHDTVSWYQQALGQGPQFIFQYYEEEERQRGNFPDRFSGHQFPNYSSELNVNALLLGDSALYLCASSSSLGQGGSYGYTFGSGTRLTVV.

The chain joins TRBV10-3 to TRBJ2-2; D not certain. V lost 0 bases and J 4 bases, leaving 3 bases between the germline ends. CDR1 ENHRY and CDR2 SYGVKD come from the germline V gene. This CDR3 is built from 13 residues. CDR3 protein: CAISESITGELFF. The CDR3 DNA reads TGTGCCATCAGTGAGTCGATCACCGGGGAGCTGTTTTTT.